This T cell receptor beta chain was identified during a study of blood T cell repertoires in COVID-19. Study context: Samples of COVID-19 (acute and convalescent) were obtained from the United States, Italy and Spain. The cDNA or gDNA used as material had been derived from T cells, B-cell-depleted T cells, or PBMCs.

CDR1 and CDR2 (germline): SGDLS, YYNGEE. V shed 7 bases and J 7 bases; nucleotides not matched to a gene: 4. The CDR3 runs to 12 residues. TCRdb's copy holds only in-frame clones and misses some; the assay was immunoSEQ multiplex PCR. The sample holds about 170,000 clones, over 80% seen once. Seattle patients were enrolled during active infection and followed longitudinally. This TCR was recovered from a woman over 75 with COVID-19, enrolled during active disease. The sequencing input was peripheral blood. The V gene is TRBV9, the J gene TRBJ2-4, with 8 positions matching TRBD1. The CDR3 nucleotides read TGTGCCAGCCCCCGGGACAGGAACATTCAGTACTTC. This translates into CASPRDRNIQYF.